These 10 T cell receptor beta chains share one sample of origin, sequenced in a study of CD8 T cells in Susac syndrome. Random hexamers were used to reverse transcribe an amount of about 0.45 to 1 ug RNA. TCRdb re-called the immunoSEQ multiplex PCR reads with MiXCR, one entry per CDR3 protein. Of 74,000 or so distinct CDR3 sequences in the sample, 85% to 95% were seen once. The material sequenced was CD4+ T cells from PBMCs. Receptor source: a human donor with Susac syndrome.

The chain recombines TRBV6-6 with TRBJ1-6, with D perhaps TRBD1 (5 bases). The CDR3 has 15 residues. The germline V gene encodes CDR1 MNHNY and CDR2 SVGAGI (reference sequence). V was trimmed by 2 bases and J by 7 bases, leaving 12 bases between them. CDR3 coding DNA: TGTGCCAGCAGTTACCAAACAGGCACCAATTCACCCCTCCACTTT. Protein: CASSYQTGTNSPLHF.

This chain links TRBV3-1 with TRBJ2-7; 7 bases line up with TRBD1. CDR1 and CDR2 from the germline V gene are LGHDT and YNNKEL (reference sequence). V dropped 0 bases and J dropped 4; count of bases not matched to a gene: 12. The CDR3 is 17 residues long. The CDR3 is CASSQEAKRQGSYEQYF. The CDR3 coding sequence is TGTGCCAGCAGCCAAGAAGCTAAGAGACAGGGTTCTTACGAGCAGTACTTC.

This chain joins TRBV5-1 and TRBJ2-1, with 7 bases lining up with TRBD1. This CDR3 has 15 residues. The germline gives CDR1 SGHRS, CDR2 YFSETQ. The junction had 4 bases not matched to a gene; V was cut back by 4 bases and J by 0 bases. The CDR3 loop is CASSGWDSSYNEQFF. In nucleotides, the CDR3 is TGCGCCAGCAGCGGCTGGGACAGCTCCTACAATGAGCAGTTCTTC.

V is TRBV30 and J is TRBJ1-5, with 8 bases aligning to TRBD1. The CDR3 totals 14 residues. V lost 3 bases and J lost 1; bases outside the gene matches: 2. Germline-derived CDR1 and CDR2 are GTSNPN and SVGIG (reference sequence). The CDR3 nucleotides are TGTGCCTGGAGGGGGACAGGCAGCAATCAGCCCCAGCATTTT. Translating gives CAWRGTGSNQPQHF.

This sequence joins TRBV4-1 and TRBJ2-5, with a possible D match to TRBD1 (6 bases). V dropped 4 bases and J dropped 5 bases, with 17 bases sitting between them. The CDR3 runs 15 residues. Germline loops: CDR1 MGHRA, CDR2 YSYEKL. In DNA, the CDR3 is TGCGCCAGCAGCCCACAACAGGGTGGCTCGGAGACCCAGTACTTC. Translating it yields CASSPQQGGSETQYF.

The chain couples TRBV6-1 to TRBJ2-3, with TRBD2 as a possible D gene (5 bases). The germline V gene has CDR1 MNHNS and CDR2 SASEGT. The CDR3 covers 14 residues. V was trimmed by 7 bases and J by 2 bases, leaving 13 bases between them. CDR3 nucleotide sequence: TGTGCCAGCACCCTAGCAAGGAACACAGATACGCAGTATTTT. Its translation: CASTLARNTDTQYF.

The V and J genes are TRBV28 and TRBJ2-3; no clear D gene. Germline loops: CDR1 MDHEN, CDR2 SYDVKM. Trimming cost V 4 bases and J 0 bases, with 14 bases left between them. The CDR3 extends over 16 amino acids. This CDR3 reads CASSSAGLESTDTQYF. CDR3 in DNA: TGTGCCAGCAGTTCAGCCGGGCTCGAAAGCACAGATACGCAGTATTTT. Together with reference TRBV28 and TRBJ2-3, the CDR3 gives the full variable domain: DVKVTQSSRYLVKRTGEKVFLECVQDMDHENMFWYRQDPGLGLRLIYFSYDVKMKEKGDIPEGYSVSREKKERFSLILESASTNQTSMYLCASSSAGLESTDTQYFGPGTRLTVL.

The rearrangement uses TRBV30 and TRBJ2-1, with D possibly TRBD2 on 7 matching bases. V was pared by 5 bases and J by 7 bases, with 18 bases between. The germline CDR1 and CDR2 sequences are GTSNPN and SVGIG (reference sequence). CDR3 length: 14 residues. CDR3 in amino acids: CAWCGGGRVNEQFF. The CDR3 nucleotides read TGTGCCTGGTGTGGGGGGGGCCGGGTTAATGAGCAGTTCTTC.

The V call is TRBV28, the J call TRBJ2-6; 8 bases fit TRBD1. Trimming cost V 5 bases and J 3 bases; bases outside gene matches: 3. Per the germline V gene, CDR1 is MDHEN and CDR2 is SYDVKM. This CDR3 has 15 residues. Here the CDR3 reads CASSRDRFGANVLTF. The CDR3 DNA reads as TGTGCCAGCAGTAGGGACAGGTTTGGGGCCAACGTCCTGACTTTC. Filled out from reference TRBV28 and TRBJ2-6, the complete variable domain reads DVKVTQSSRYLVKRTGEKVFLECVQDMDHENMFWYRQDPGLGLRLIYFSYDVKMKEKGDIPEGYSVSREKKERFSLILESASTNQTSMYLCASSRDRFGANVLTFGAGSRLTVL.

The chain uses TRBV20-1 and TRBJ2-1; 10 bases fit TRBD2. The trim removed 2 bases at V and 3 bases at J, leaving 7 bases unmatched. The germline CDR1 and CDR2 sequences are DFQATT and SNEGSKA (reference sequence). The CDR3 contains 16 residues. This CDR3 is CSARRLAGAGYNEQFF. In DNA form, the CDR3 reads TGCAGTGCTAGACGGCTAGCGGGAGCGGGCTACAATGAGCAGTTCTTC.